This T cell receptor beta chain is drawn from a study of blood T cell repertoires in COVID-19. Overall study context: The cDNA or gDNA used as material had been derived from T cells, B-cell-depleted T cells, or PBMCs.

Original data processing: Amplified reference gene primers provided the basis for estimating nucleated cell counts. Clones were sequenced by immunoSEQ multiplex PCR, and TCRdb holds only the in-frame ones, with some missing. Clone size and the V and J calls come from that table; the DNA yielded D and trimming. The sample has under 300,000 clones, about nine tenths seen once. Source material: PBMCs or T cells enriched from blood (not recorded which). This receptor was obtained from a woman in her thirties or forties with acute COVID-19.

The CDR3 loop is CASSFPGSSTDTQYF. DNA of the CDR3: TGTGCCAGCAGCTTCCCAGGGTCTAGCACAGATACGCAGTATTTT. V gene TRBV5-4 combines with J gene TRBJ2-3, with TRBD1 as a possible D gene (5 bases). The CDR3 contains 15 residues. V lost 2 bases to trimming and J lost 0 bases, with 10 bases between them. Germline CDR1 and CDR2: SGHNT and YYREEE (reference sequence).